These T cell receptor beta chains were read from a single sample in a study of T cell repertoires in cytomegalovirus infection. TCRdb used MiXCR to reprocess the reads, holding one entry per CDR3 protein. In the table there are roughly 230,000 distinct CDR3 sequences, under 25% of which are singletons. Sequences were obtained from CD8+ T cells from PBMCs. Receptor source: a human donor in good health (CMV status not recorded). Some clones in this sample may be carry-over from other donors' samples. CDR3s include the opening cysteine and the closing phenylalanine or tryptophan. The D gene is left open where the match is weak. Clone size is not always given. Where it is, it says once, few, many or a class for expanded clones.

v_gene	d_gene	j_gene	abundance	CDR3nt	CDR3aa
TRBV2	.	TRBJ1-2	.	TGTGCCAGCAGTGAACGTCAGTTCTATGGCTACACCTTC	CASSERQFYGYTF
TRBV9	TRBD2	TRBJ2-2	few	TGTGCCAGCAGCGTATACGCTAGCGGGGAAGCCGGGGAGCTGTTTTTT	CASSVYASGEAGELFF
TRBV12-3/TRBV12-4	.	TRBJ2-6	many	TGTGCCAGCAGTACAGAAGGGGTAGCAGGGGCCAACGTCCTGACTTTC	CASSTEGVAGANVLTF
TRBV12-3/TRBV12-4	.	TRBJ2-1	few	TGTGCCAGCAGTTTCCCCCCAGGAGACAATGAGCAGTTCTTC	CASSFPPGDNEQFF
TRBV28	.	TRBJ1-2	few	TGTGCCAGCAGTTGGCAGGGATTTAACTATGGCTACACCTTC	CASSWQGFNYGYTF
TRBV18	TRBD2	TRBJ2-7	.	TGTGCCAGCTCACCCACTAGCGGGGATTACTACGAGCAGTACTTC	CASSPTSGDYYEQYF
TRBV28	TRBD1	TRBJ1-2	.	TGTGCCAGCAGTTTAACAGGGGCAGTGGGCTATGGCTACACCTTC	CASSLTGAVGYGYTF
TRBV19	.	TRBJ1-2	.	TGTGCCAGTGGGGTTGGACGGACTTTTAGAGGCTACACCTTC	CASGVGRTFRGYTF
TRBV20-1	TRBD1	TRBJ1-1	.	TGCAGTGCTAGGGGGGGATGGGCAACAGGGGAGAGGACTGAAGCTTTCTTT	CSARGGWATGERTEAFF
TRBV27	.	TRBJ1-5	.	TGTGCCAGCAGTTTATGGGCCGAGCCCAAATCGCCCCAGCATTTT	CASSLWAEPKSPQHF
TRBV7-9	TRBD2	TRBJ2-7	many	TGTGCCAGCAGCCCCCGGACTAGCGGGGGTTACGAGCAGTACTTC	CASSPRTSGGYEQYF
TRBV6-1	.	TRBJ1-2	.	TGTGCCAGCACCAACGGGGGAGGCCATGGCTACACCTTC	CASTNGGGHGYTF
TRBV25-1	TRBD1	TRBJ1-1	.	TGTGCCAGCAGTGACCCCGGGACAGGGTTCACTGAAGCTTTCTTT	CASSDPGTGFTEAFF
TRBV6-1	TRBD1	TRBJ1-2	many	TGTGCCAGCAGTTTTGGACAGGTCTATGGCTACACCTTC	CASSFGQVYGYTF
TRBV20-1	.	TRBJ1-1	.	TGCAGTGCTCTAGGTTGGGGTGAGACTGAAGCTTTCTTT	CSALGWGETEAFF
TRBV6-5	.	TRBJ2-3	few	TGTGCCAGCAGTTACGGTGGGGGGCCGGGAGATACGCAGTATTTT	CASSYGGGPGDTQYF
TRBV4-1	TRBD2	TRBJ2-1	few	TGCGCCAGCAGCCAACCCCCGTGGGCTAGCGGGGACGACAATGAGCAGTTCTTC	CASSQPPWASGDDNEQFF
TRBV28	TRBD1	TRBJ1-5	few	TGTGCCAGCAGTTTAACAGGGGTTAGTAACATTCAGCCCCAGCATTTT	CASSLTGVSNIQPQHF
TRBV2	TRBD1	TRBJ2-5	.	TGTGCCAGCAGTGAAGCGCCAGGGGGCCGTGAGACCCAGTACTTC	CASSEAPGGRETQYF
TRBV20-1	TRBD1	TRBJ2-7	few	TGCAGTGCTGAGGACAGGGCCTACGAGCAGTACTTC	CSAEDRAYEQYF
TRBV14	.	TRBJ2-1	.	TGTGCCAGCAGCCAAGAGGGGTGGGGGTTTAATGAGCAGTTCTTC	CASSQEGWGFNEQFF
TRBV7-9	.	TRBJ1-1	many	TGTGCCAGCAGCCCCCGGGGGGGCGACACTGAAGCTTTCTTT	CASSPRGGDTEAFF
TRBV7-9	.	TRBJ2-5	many	TGTGCCAGCAGCTTGGAGCACCTCCAAGAGACCCAGTACTTC	CASSLEHLQETQYF
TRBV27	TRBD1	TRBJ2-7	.	TGTGCCAGCACCGACACCGGGACAGCCATTGGGGACGAGCAGTACTTC	CASTDTGTAIGDEQYF
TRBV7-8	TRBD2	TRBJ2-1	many	TGTGCCAGCAGCTTAGAAGGACTAGCTGGGAAGGGCTCCTACAATGAGCAGTTCTTC	CASSLEGLAGKGSYNEQFF
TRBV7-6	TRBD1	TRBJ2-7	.	TGTGCCAGCAGCTCCCCGGACAGGGAACCCTACGAGCAGTACTTC	CASSSPDREPYEQYF
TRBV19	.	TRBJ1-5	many	TGTGCCAGTAGCTCCGACGGGTACAATCAGCCCCAGCATTTT	CASSSDGYNQPQHF
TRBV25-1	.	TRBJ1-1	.	TGTGCCAGCAGTGAATTCCAACAGGGAGAAGCTTTCTTT	CASSEFQQGEAFF
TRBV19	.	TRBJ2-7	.	TGTGCCAGTAGAGAGGGGGGGACGGGCTTCTACGAGCAGTACTTC	CASREGGTGFYEQYF
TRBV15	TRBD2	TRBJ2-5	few	TGTGCCACCAGCAATCCGGGACTAGCAGATGAGACCCAGTACTTC	CATSNPGLADETQYF
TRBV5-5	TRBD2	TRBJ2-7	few	TGTGCCAGCAGCGTTCGACTAGCGGGGGGCGAGCAGTACTTC	CASSVRLAGGEQYF
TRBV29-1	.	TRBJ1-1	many	TGCAGCGTTTTCAGGGACCAGAACACTGAAGCTTTCTTT	CSVFRDQNTEAFF
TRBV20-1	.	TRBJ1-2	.	TGCAGTGCTAGAGATTCCTTTATAGATGGCTACACCTTC	CSARDSFIDGYTF
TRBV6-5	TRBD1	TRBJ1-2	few	TGTGCCAGCAGTACCGGGACAGGGAACTATGGCTACACCTTC	CASSTGTGNYGYTF
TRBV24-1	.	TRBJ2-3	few	TGTGCCACCAGTGATTTTTCCGAAGGGCTTTTCACAGATACGCAGTATTTT	CATSDFSEGLFTDTQYF
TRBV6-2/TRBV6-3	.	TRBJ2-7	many	TGTGCCAGCAGTTACTCGGGGGCAGTTGACTACGAGCAGTACTTC	CASSYSGAVDYEQYF
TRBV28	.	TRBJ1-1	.	TGTGCCAGCAGTTTACGGGGTTTGAACACTGAAGCTTTCTTT	CASSLRGLNTEAFF
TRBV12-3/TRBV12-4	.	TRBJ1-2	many	TGTGCCAGCAGTTTAGGGCGGATCTATGGCTACACCTTC	CASSLGRIYGYTF
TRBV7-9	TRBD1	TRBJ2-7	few	TGTGCCAGCAGCAGCCGGGACAGGGATTACGAGCAGTACTTC	CASSSRDRDYEQYF
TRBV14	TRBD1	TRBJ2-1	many	TGTGCCAGCAGCCAACTCATCGGGGACAGGGCTTTCTACAATGAGCAGTTCTTC	CASSQLIGDRAFYNEQFF
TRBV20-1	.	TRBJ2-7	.	TGCAGTGCTAGAGCCCCGTTTAGGGGCAGCTCCTACGAGCAGTACTTC	CSARAPFRGSSYEQYF
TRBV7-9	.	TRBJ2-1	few	TGTGCCAGCAGCTTCCCAGTCAACTACAATGAGCAGTTCTTC	CASSFPVNYNEQFF
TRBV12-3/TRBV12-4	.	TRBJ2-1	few	TGTGCCAGCAGTTCTAGGGAGCAGTTCTTC	CASSSREQFF
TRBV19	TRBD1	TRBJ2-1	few	TGTGCCAGTAGTGTCGGACAGGCCACCTACAATGAGCAGTTCTTC	CASSVGQATYNEQFF
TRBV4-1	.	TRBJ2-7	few	TGCGCCAGCAGCCCCGATTCTAGCGTCTACGAGCAGTACTTC	CASSPDSSVYEQYF
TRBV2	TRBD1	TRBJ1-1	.	TGTGCCAGCAGTTTACAAGCGGGACAGGGGGATCGCACTGAAGCTTTCTTT	CASSLQAGQGDRTEAFF
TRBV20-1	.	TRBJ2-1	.	TGCAGTGCTAGAGTGACGGGACTGGTAAACAATGAGCAGTTCTTC	CSARVTGLVNNEQFF
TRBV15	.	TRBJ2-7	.	TGTGCCACCAGCATTGGTGGAATCGGCGGCTACGAGCAGTACTTC	CATSIGGIGGYEQYF
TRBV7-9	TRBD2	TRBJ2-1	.	TGTGCCAGCAGCCCCGCCGGACTAGCGGATAATGAGCAGTTCTTC	CASSPAGLADNEQFF
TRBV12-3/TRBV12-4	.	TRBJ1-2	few	TGTGCCAGCAGTTTATCGCATGCGGACGGGGACAAATCTAACTATGGCTACACCTTC	CASSLSHADGDKSNYGYTF
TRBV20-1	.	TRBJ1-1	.	TGCAGTGCTAGAGGGACAATCACTGAAGCTTTCTTT	CSARGTITEAFF
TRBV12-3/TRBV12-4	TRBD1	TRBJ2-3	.	TGTGCCAGCAGTACGACAGGGCCTCAGACAGATACGCAGTATTTT	CASSTTGPQTDTQYF
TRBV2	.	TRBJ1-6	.	TGTGCCAGCTTGGGGCGGACGAATTCACCCCTCCACTTT	CASLGRTNSPLHF
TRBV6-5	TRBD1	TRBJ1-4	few	TGTGCCAGCAGTTACTCGTCAGGGGGTGAAAAACTGTTTTTT	CASSYSSGGEKLFF